Each of the 11 T cell receptor beta chains below was sequenced from the same sample in a study of blood T cell repertoires in COVID-19. Clones were sequenced by immunoSEQ multiplex PCR, and TCRdb holds only the in-frame ones, with some missing. This sample has some 64,000 clones; roughly 80% occur once, and the top ten carry approximately 15%. Sequencing used peripheral blood. These receptors originate from a man in his 60s with COVID-19, enrolled during active disease.

The J gene is TRBJ1-6, the V gene TRBV9, with 8 bases that match TRBD1. The CDR3 extends over 17 amino acids. Germline lookup yields CDR1 SGDLS and CDR2 YYNGEE. V gave up 0 bases and J gave up 7 bases; unmatched junction bases: 9. The CDR3 region is CASSVASWTGLNSPLHF. The CDR3 DNA reads as TGTGCCAGCAGCGTAGCTAGTTGGACAGGGCTCAATTCACCCCTCCACTTT.

Points on this clone: One junction end disagrees with the germline gene, perhaps due to a read error. V and J are TRBV5-1 and TRBJ2-7; 8 bases line up with TRBD1. The germline V gene has CDR1 SGHRS and CDR2 YFSETQ. This CDR3 region has 15 residues. The CDR3 nucleotides read TGCGCCAGCAGCGGACTGGGGACAGGCCTCTACAAGCAGTACTTC. The encoded protein is CASSGLGTGLYKQYF.

V and J are TRBV7-9 and TRBJ2-7, with D tentatively TRBD2 (5 bases). This CDR3 is 15 amino acids long. CDR1 is SEHNR and CDR2 is FQNEAQ in the germline V gene (reference sequence). V shed 1 base and J shed 2 bases, with 12 bases lying between them. Here the CDR3 DNA reads TGTGCCAGCAGCTTAGGGCCGGGGAATACCTACGAGCAGTACTTC. Its translation: CASSLGPGNTYEQYF. The variable domain in full, completed from reference TRBV7-9 and TRBJ2-7, reads DTGVSQNPRHKITKRGQNVTFRCDPISEHNRLYWYRQTLGQGPEFLTYFQNEAQLEKSRLLSDRFSAERPKGSFSTLEIQRTEQGDSAMYLCASSLGPGNTYEQYFGPGTRLTVT.

This clone is deemed large. This chain uses TRBV6-5 with TRBJ2-1; D possibly corresponds to TRBD1 (6 bases). Trimming stripped 1 base from V and 6 bases from J, with 10 bases between. Looked up from germline, CDR1 is MNHEY and CDR2 is SVGAGI. This CDR3 spans 14 amino acids. This chain's CDR3 is CASSYFSTGNEQFF. CDR3 DNA sequence: TGTGCCAGCAGTTACTTTTCGACAGGCAATGAGCAGTTCTTC.

V usage is TRBV30 and J usage is TRBJ1-1; D not resolved. The CDR3 is 12 amino acids. The V end lost 3 bases, the J end lost 8 bases, and 13 bases lay between the germline ends. CDR1 is GTSNPN, CDR2 SVGIG, per germline (reference sequence). CDR3: CAWSPGGPEAFF. The CDR3 bases are TGTGCCTGGAGCCCAGGAGGGCCCGAAGCTTTCTTT.

This chain joins TRBV11-2 and TRBJ1-1; a weak D match, TRBD1 (6 bases). Germline CDR1 SGHAT, CDR2 FQNNGV. V was clipped by 3 bases and J by 1 base, with 6 bases between them. The CDR3 extends over 13 amino acids. CDR3 in amino acids: CASSLDRNTEAFF. DNA for the CDR3: TGTGCCAGCAGCTTGGACAGGAACACTGAAGCTTTCTTT.

CDR3 DNA sequence: TGCAGCGTTCCCCTGGGACAGGTATTCGGCTACACCTTC. Its protein product is CSVPLGQVFGYTF. This chain links TRBV29-1 with TRBJ1-2, with TRBD1 identical over 8 bases. In germline, CDR1 is SQVTM, CDR2 ANQGSEA. The CDR3 runs to 13 residues. Trimming cost V 5 bases and J 8 bases; bases outside gene matches: 10.

This chain links TRBV5-5 with TRBJ2-7, with a tentative D call TRBD1 (6 bases). Trimming shortened V by 3 bases and J by 3 bases, and 10 bases separated the two germline ends. CDR1 and CDR2 (germline): SGHKS, YYEKEE (reference sequence). The CDR3 sequence is 13 residues long. CDR3 residues: CASSWGTFYEQYF. The CDR3 DNA follows: TGTGCCAGCAGCTGGGGGACATTCTACGAGCAGTACTTC.

The chain couples TRBV7-9 to TRBJ2-1, with 8 bases matching TRBD2. The CDR3 runs to 15 residues. Germline trimming cut 0 bases from V and 4 bases from J; bases unmatched to any gene: 2. Per the germline V gene, CDR1 is SEHNR and CDR2 is FQNEAQ (reference sequence). CDR3 sequence: CASSLASGGYNEQFF. The CDR3 region has the DNA TGTGCCAGCAGCTTAGCGTCGGGGGGGTACAATGAGCAGTTCTTC.

J is TRBJ1-4 and V is TRBV2, with D maybe TRBD1 (6 bases). Germline values: CDR1 SNHLY, CDR2 FYNNEI. V lost 5 bases, J lost 8 bases, and 15 bases lay in between. The CDR3 consists of 14 residues. DNA for the CDR3: TGTGCCAGCAGTTGGCAGGGGAGAGGGGAAAAACTGTTTTTT. Its translation is CASSWQGRGEKLFF.

This chain joins TRBV28 and TRBJ1-4; D is ambiguous. Between the trimmed V and J ends, which lost 10 bases and 10 bases, there was a span of 22 bases. The CDR3 consists of 14 residues. Germline V gene sequence: CDR1 MDHEN, CDR2 SYDVKM. In nucleotides, the CDR3 is TGTGCCACCTTCCCGGGGAACGTCGAGGGAAAACTGTTTTTT. It is translated as CATFPGNVEGKLFF.